This TCR beta chain was found in a study of T cell repertoires in cytomegalovirus infection. Background on the study: Indications of both CMV infection and matching HLA type were provided by public TCR beta signatures. Study results and limitations: Adding up the frequency of public TCR beta families identified people who carried CMV plus the relevant HLA. What dominated the ex vivo response were HLA-C-restricted CMV-specific TCR beta clonotypes.

TCRdb recomputed calls from the reads with MiXCR, one row per CDR3 protein. The table has fewer than 200,000 distinct CDR3 sequences, approximately 15% seen once. This clonotype appeared a single time. Antigen specificity is unknown. The receptor was derived from a human donor in good health (CMV status not recorded). Some clones in this sample may be carry-over from other donors' samples. The specimen was PBMCs.

The CDR3 DNA is TGTGCCAGCAGACCACCCCAGGGAGGGCTTTTTGCTGCTAGTGAAAAACTGTTTTTT. Amino acid sequence: CASRPPQGGLFAASEKLFF. The chain employs TRBV27 and TRBJ1-4, with D tentatively TRBD1 (5 bases). V was trimmed by 6 bases and J by 7 bases, leaving 30 bases between them. This CDR3 has 19 amino acids. From germline, CDR1 is MNHEY and CDR2 SMNVEV (reference sequence).